This T cell receptor beta chain was captured by sequencing in a study of cytomegalovirus exposure and HLA in healthy donors. The primer mix had 60 Vbeta and 13 Jbeta primers. The protocol was immunoSEQ multiplex PCR, while the TCRdb copy is restricted to in-frame clones and leaves out a portion. Of roughly 200,000 clones listed, 70% to 80% were seen once; the top ten hold under 2.5%. Germline V gene lookup returns CDR1 SGHNT and CDR2 YYREEE (reference sequence). CDR3 length: 14 amino acids. Trimming stripped 4 bases from V and 5 bases from J, with 15 bases between. V usage is TRBV5-4 and J usage is TRBJ2-5; tentatively, D is TRBD1 (5 bases). The sample comprised PBMCs. The sequence derives from a man in his fifties or sixties in good health and CMV-seronegative. CDR3 DNA: TGTGCCAGCAGCCCCACCGGCAGGGTGGAGACCCAGTACTTC. This encodes CASSPTGRVETQYF.